This T cell receptor beta chain stems from a study of T cells in women clearing cervical HPV infection (dated by TCRdb to the late 2010s). In the study overall: The cases were about two dozen women with histologically confirmed HPV16-related CIN3 or worse, and 2 of those women had invasive cancers. Quality controls consisted of five blinded duplicates per group, for a total of roughly 60 samples made up of 50 participants and ten or so replicates. An exploratory proof-of-principle case-control study, nested within the Guanacaste HPV Natural History Study in Costa Rica, was conducted to compare TCR repertoires across cervical HPV16 outcomes. The parent cohort enrolled 10,000 to 13,000 women aged 18 or older in Guanacaste, Costa Rica, during about 1992 to 1994 and followed them for approximately 7 years. Among cases, blood sampling came a median of about 150 days after lesion detection, with an interquartile range of 90 to 200 days. HLA typing was available for only a few women, so HLA type could not be excluded as a confounder. Cases had a median age of 34 years and controls had a median age of around 40, with no significant differences in baseline characteristics. Blood from cases was drawn at the visit where the lesion was first identified, while blood from controls was drawn once the infection was no longer detected. Cases and controls were matched on year of sample collection and on age within five years. The 20 to 25 controls were women who cleared a single incident HPV16 infection within 12 months without developing precancer or cancer.

To note about this clone: Its antigen target is currently unknown. The CDR3 extends 3 residues past the end of the read, so its final part is completed from the germline J gene.

Every participant had a single incident cervical HPV16 infection, and prevalent HPV16 infections were excluded. Cervical HPV DNA was detected by MY09/MY11 PCR, and genotyping was performed by dot-blot hybridization. About 15 mL of heparinized blood were centrifuged, and the buffy coat was aliquoted, frozen at -30°C, then stored at -80°C. Genomic DNA was extracted from buffy coat specimens using QIAGEN kits. The CDR3 numbers 15 residues from cysteine through phenylalanine. Sequencing covers 36 bases of the CDR3, shown here with the frame starting at base 1. CDR1 and CDR2, per the germline V gene, are SGHTA and FQGNSA. Using the immunoSEQ assay, multiplex PCR amplified TCR beta CDR3 regions from an average of roughly 1,200 ng of genomic DNA per sample. To correct primer bias, the assay used a complete synthetic TCR repertoire to set an amplification baseline. The amplicons were sequenced using the Illumina platform. The source study handled its data this way. Sequences were error-corrected by clustering with frequency ratios and a modified nearest-neighbor algorithm, then analyzed in the immunoSEQ Analyzer with IMGT gene definitions. At each rarefaction depth, TCR richness and evenness were averaged across 20 rarefaction repeats, and any sample with fewer sequences than the depth was left out. Relative abundances of V, D and J genes were compared between groups using Wilcoxon rank sum tests, with FDR correction applied. Blinded duplicates gave an intraclass correlation of around 95% for TCR richness and an average of around 83% across around 70 gene segments. TCRdb obtained this table from immuneACCESS and retained in-frame rearrangements with V and J assigned. These tables miss some clones; where compared with another copy, unresolved V genes account for less than half of the shortfall, and the remainder is unexplained. V and J calls plus clone size are reproduced from that table; the DNA served to infer D and trimming. The table held for this sample gives approximately 12,000 clones. Roughly 10% of the sample is taken by the ten largest.

The paper as a whole reports these results and caveats: Cases had lower TRBV6-7 relative abundance than controls (approximately 0.11% versus 0.16%; Bonferroni P = 0.0008). The cross-sectional design could not show whether associations preceded infection or resulted from it; effector/memory subsets and HPV-specific T cells were not isolated. CIN3+ cases had significantly higher TCR repertoire richness than controls across sequencing depths, but evenness did not differ between the groups. Because T-cell numbers per sample were unknown, differences in richness could reflect varying T-cell content rather than repertoire biology. Random forest classifiers combining richness and V gene abundances distinguished cases from controls with an estimated AUC of more than 0.75.

Material: blood buffy coat. This sequence was found in a woman between 18 and 70 years old with a cervical HPV16 infection that either progressed to CIN3+ or cleared (not recorded which). This chain joins TRBV7-2 to TRBJ2-3; a weak D assignment points to TRBD1 (6 bases agree). CDR3 DNA (partial): TGTGCCAGCAGCTTCCAAACAGGGAACAAAGAGACG. Translated, it reads CASSFQTGNKET. In full, the CDR3 is CASSFQTGNKETQYF.